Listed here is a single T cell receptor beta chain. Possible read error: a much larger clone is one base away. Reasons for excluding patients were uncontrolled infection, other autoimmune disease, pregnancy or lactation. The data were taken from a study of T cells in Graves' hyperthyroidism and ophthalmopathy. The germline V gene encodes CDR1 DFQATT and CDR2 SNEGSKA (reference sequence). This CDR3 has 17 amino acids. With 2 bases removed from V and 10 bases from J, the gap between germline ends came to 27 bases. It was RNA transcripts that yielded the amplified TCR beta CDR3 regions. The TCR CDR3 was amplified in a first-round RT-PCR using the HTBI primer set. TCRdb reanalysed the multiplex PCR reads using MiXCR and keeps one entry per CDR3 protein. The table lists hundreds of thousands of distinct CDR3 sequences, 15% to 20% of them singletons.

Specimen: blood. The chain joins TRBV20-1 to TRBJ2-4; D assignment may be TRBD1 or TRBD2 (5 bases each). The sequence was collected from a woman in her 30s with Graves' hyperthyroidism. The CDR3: CSARPPIGGERPRIQYF. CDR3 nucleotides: TGCAGTGCTAGACCCCCCATTGGGGGAGAGCGGCCGAGAATTCAGTACTTC.